A single TCR beta chain is shown here with its context. This clonotype was seen once. Its antigen target is currently unknown. Base qualities were left out, and no much larger clone turns up one base away. One read alone lends weak support. RNA was extracted using the RNeasy kit, and about 0.45 to 1 microgram was reverse transcribed with random hexamers. The immunoSEQ multiplex PCR assay, covering 54 Vbeta and 13 Jbeta segments, was used to amplify TCR beta CDR3 regions. PCR amplification bias was corrected by using a synthetic template baseline for primer optimization and computational correction. The published analysis was carried out like this. Only productive sequences were kept, with reads annotated to V, D and J genes according to IMGT and analyzed in immunoSEQ Analyzer. To calculate clonality, Shannon entropy was normalized by log2 of the number of productive unique sequences and then subtracted from one. Public and private clones were assessed among the 100 most prevalent clones of each patient and control. Clones were defined as Susac-specific if absent from the healthy and MS cohorts, from around 1,100 published viral clones and from other ImmuneACCESS disease sequences. TCRdb reworked the public reads: Q25 trimming with fastp, MiXCR clone assembly, productive beta chains retained. CDR3 protein duplicates are merged, each entry listing the most common genes and DNA. TCRdb's processing, not the authors' own work, is the source of the V and J calls. Here the sample has 180,000 or so distinct CDR3 sequences; about 95% occur a single time. The ten largest clones add up to about 0.1% of the sample.

Per the germline V gene (reference sequence), DFQATT is the CDR1 and SNEGSKA is the CDR2. The CDR3 goes from the cysteine to the phenylalanine over 16 residues. The DNA shown is the 48-base CDR3, in frame from base 1. Relative to germline, V is missing 1 base and J is missing 6 bases, with 11 bases of the junction outside any gene match. These data belong to a study of CD8 T cells in Susac syndrome (dated by TCRdb to the late 2010s). The study in broad terms: Repertoire sequencing was used to test whether CD8+ T cell activation and differentiation in Susac syndrome was antigen driven.

Overall results and qualifications from the work: The study acknowledged that relatively few individuals were included in the TCR sequencing and HLA analysis.

High-throughput TCR beta sequencing profiled peripheral blood CD8+ and CD4+ T cells from healthy donors, Susac syndrome patients and multiple sclerosis patients. Healthy donors were included as age- and sex-matched controls. Bulk CD8+ and CD4+ T cells were purified by magnetic negative isolation, whereas CD8+ TEMRA cells were enriched by FACS. Blood was collected in EDTA tubes and processed within 24 hours, with PBMCs isolated through density gradient centrifugation. PBMCs intended for TCR sequencing were cryopreserved in liquid nitrogen and thawed later in a water bath at 37 degrees C. The sorted or isolated CD4+, CD8+ and CD8+ TEMRA cells had a purity of 90% or higher.

The sequenced sample was CD4+ T cells from PBMCs. The rearranged segments are TRBV20-1 and TRBJ1-1, with 10 bases in between that match TRBD1. The receptor comes from a human donor in good health. The DNA sequence follows: TGCAGTGCTAGAGGACAGGGGGCGCTCGGTCGGGCTGAAGCTTTCTTT. It is translated as CSARGQGALGRAEAFF.